The present TCR beta chain was sequenced within a study of T cells expressing NK-cell markers. This CDR3 comprises 11 residues. Germline lookup yields CDR1 MNHEY and CDR2 SMNVEV (reference sequence). A remark on this clonotype: The antigen remains undetermined.

Overall study findings and caveats: For a handful of donors, these clonotypes were likewise the leading ones in the CD3+CD56-NKG2C+ fraction.

For each CDR3 protein, TCRdb gives one entry from its re-call of the 5' RACE reads, without DNA. This repertoire comprises 350,000 to 400,000 distinct CDR3 sequences; its ten largest clones make up about 10%. The sequence was obtained from a woman between 50 and 59 years old in good health. The rearrangement links TRBV27 to TRBJ2-1; TCRdb lists TRBD2, though no DNA is available to test this call. The specimen sequenced was blood T cells: a sorted CD56 or NKG2C T cell subset, CD4+ or CD8+ T cells, or bulk PBMC T cells (not recorded which). This CDR3 reads CASSTGHEQFF.